The next 13 T cell receptor beta chains were all read from a single sample in a study of T-cell memory formation after mild COVID-19. In TCRdb, the 5' RACE reads were re-called with MiXCR into one record per CDR3 protein. This table has roughly 110,000 distinct CDR3 sequences, approximately 15% appearing once. The sequenced sample consisted of PBMCs or a T cell subset sorted from them (not recorded which). These receptors were obtained from an adult woman who had mild COVID-19 (a few samples of this study predate the infection). Cell type and time point are not known.

The chain joins TRBV11-2 to TRBJ2-7; D is ambiguous. The CDR3 is 11 amino acids. The ends were cut back, 2 bases at V and 5 bases at J, with 4 bases in the middle. Germline V CDR1 and CDR2: SGHAT, FQNNGV. The DNA for the CDR3 is TGTGCCAGCAGCTTAAACCACGAGCAGTACTTC. It specifies CASSLNHEQYF.

This clonotype was seen a handful of times. The chain links TRBV19 to TRBJ2-1; 12 nucleotides line up with TRBD2. J lost 5 bases, V lost 9 bases, and 8 bases had no gene match. Germline CDR1 and CDR2: LNHDA and SQIVND (reference sequence). The CDR3 runs 15 residues. The CDR3 is CASATSGRIDNEQFF. DNA for the CDR3: TGTGCCAGCGCGACTAGCGGGAGAATCGACAATGAGCAGTTCTTC. The whole variable domain, filled in from reference TRBV19 and TRBJ2-1, reads DGGITQSPKYLFRKEGQNVTLSCEQNLNHDAMYWYRQDPGQGLRLIYYSQIVNDFQKGDIAEGYSVSREKKESFPLTVTSAQKNPTAFYLCASATSGRIDNEQFFGPGTRLTVL.

This clonotype has a handful of counts. V is TRBV12-5 and J is TRBJ1-4; D unclear. V was trimmed by 5 bases and J by 6 bases, leaving 10 bases between them. The CDR3 is 13 residues long. Germline CDR1 is LGHNT and CDR2 is FRNRAP. CDR3 sequence (DNA): TGTGCTAGTGGTCCAGGACTGGATGAAAAACTGTTTTTT. Protein: CASGPGLDEKLFF.

This clonotype was counted many times. The rearrangement links TRBV24-1 to TRBJ2-1; possibly TRBD2 for D (6 bases). Between the trimmed V and J ends, which lost 4 bases and 3 bases, there was a span of 6 bases. The CDR3 is made up of 13 amino acids. Germline V gives CDR1 KGHDR, CDR2 SFDVKD. The CDR3 sequence: CATSEEGYNEQFF. The CDR3 DNA reads TGTGCCACCAGTGAGGAGGGCTACAATGAGCAGTTCTTC.

This clonotype turned up a few times. The chain has TRBV2 and TRBJ2-1; a weak D match, TRBD2 (5 bases). This CDR3 comprises 15 residues. The germline gives CDR1 SNHLY, CDR2 FYNNEI. V lost 6 bases to trimming and J lost 0 bases, with 12 bases between them. Written as DNA, the CDR3 is TGTGCCAGCAGCCCCGGGATGTTCTCCTACAATGAGCAGTTCTTC. Translated, it gives CASSPGMFSYNEQFF.

This chain links TRBV7-9 with TRBJ2-1, with TRBD1 identical over 8 bases. V was clipped by 0 bases and J by 2 bases; unmatched bases: 0. The CDR3 is made up of 15 amino acids. CDR1 is SEHNR and CDR2 is FQNEAQ in the germline V gene (reference sequence). The CDR3 sequence: CASSLAQGAYNEQFF. In DNA, the CDR3 is TGTGCCAGCAGCTTAGCACAGGGGGCCTACAATGAGCAGTTCTTC.

The genes are TRBV5-5 and TRBJ2-1, with 12 bases fitting TRBD2. This CDR3 has 15 residues. V shed 5 bases and J 9 bases; nucleotides not matched to a gene: 9. CDR1 SGHKS and CDR2 YYEKEE come from the germline V gene (reference sequence). The CDR3 spells CASSSSGGAFFEQFF. The CDR3 region has the DNA TGTGCCAGCAGTTCTAGCGGGGGGGCGTTCTTTGAGCAGTTCTTC.

The J gene is TRBJ1-2, the V gene TRBV12-3 or TRBV12-4; TRBD1 aligns across 8 bases. V dropped 2 bases and J dropped 6; count of bases not matched to a gene: 5. This CDR3 has 14 residues. The CDR3 sequence: CASSLSPGGHGYTF. The CDR3 DNA sequence: TGTGCCAGCAGTTTATCTCCAGGGGGCCATGGCTACACCTTC.

This clonotype is medium-sized. The chain uses TRBV19 and TRBJ2-1, with a tentative D call TRBD1 (6 bases). Germline CDR1 reads LNHDA; CDR2 reads SQIVND (reference sequence). Trimming pared 4 bases from V and 3 bases from J, leaving 10 bases between. The CDR3 consists of 14 residues. The CDR3 loop reads CASSKGGDYNEQFF. For the CDR3, the DNA is TGTGCCAGTAGTAAAGGGGGTGACTACAATGAGCAGTTCTTC. The complete variable domain, with remaining parts taken from reference TRBV19 and TRBJ2-1, reads DGGITQSPKYLFRKEGQNVTLSCEQNLNHDAMYWYRQDPGQGLRLIYYSQIVNDFQKGDIAEGYSVSREKKESFPLTVTSAQKNPTAFYLCASSKGGDYNEQFFGPGTRLTVL.

This rearrangement joins TRBV27 to TRBJ1-5, with TRBD1 identical over 7 bases. The V gene end was trimmed by 6 bases and the J gene end by 6 bases; junction bases not matched to a gene: 5. Germline V gene lookup returns CDR1 MNHEY and CDR2 SMNVEV (reference sequence). The CDR3 has 13 amino acids. The DNA for the CDR3 is TGTGCCAGCAGGTACAGGGGTGGTCAGCCCCAGCATTTT. It encodes CASRYRGGQPQHF.

The V gene is TRBV27, the J gene TRBJ2-7, with D possibly TRBD1 on 6 matching bases. CDR1 and CDR2 (germline): MNHEY, SMNVEV (reference sequence). There are 13 residues in the CDR3. V lost 9 bases and J 5 bases, leaving 17 bases between the germline ends. Here the CDR3 reads CASHQQGFNEQYF. The CDR3 DNA reads as TGTGCCAGTCACCAACAGGGTTTTAACGAGCAGTACTTC.

This clonotype turned up a few times. The V and J genes are TRBV12-3 or TRBV12-4 and TRBJ2-7; D uncertain. With 1 base removed from V and 8 bases from J, the gap between germline ends came to 15 bases. The length of the CDR3 is 14 residues. CDR3 coding DNA: TGTGCCAGCAGTTTAGTTTACCCTTCTACGCAGCAGTACTTC. Its translation is CASSLVYPSTQQYF.

This clonotype was seen more than once but under ten times. V is TRBV7-9 and J is TRBJ2-3; D may be TRBD2 (5 bases). Germline CDR1 SEHNR, CDR2 FQNEAQ (reference sequence). There are 14 residues in the CDR3. Trimming pared 5 bases from V and 8 bases from J, leaving 17 bases between. The CDR3 sequence: CASSQRSTAGTQYF. The CDR3 nucleotides read TGTGCCAGCAGCCAAAGGTCTACTGCGGGTACGCAGTATTTT.